Reported below is one T cell receptor (beta chain). Its antigen is not identified. The CDR3 loop spans 12 amino acids. From germline, CDR1 is MDHEN and CDR2 SYDVKM. V shed 6 bases and J shed 4 bases, with 10 bases lying between them. Primers: 60 Vbeta forward and 13 Jbeta reverse. The protocol was immunoSEQ multiplex PCR, while the TCRdb copy is restricted to in-frame clones and leaves out a portion. The table shows some 150,000 clones, with around 69% occurring only once. The data were obtained in a study of cytomegalovirus exposure and HLA in healthy donors. Study conclusions and caveats: In all likelihood, a cluster of highly shared sequence variants was a sequencing artifact. In a later analysis, at a false discovery rate of 0.05, 15,000 to 20,000 TCR beta sequences matched HLA alleles. For most TCR beta V segments, an earlier analysis put the productive rate at about 87% or about 30% of the time. As immune exposure information, only CMV serostatus was available.

What was sequenced was PBMCs. The chain recombines TRBV28 with TRBJ2-7, with D tentatively TRBD1 (5 bases). This receptor was obtained from a woman in her 30s in good health and CMV-seronegative. In nucleotides, the CDR3 is TGTGCCAGCAGCCAACAGGTTTACGAGCAGTACTTC. It translates to CASSQQVYEQYF.